A single sample is the source of the 4 T cell receptor beta chains below, sequenced in a study of T-cell memory formation after mild COVID-19. One entry per CDR3 protein results from TCRdb running MiXCR on the 5' RACE reads. The table has 250,000 to 300,000 distinct CDR3 sequences, 15% to 20% seen once. The specimen sequenced was PBMCs or a T cell subset sorted from them (not recorded which). Receptors were obtained from a young man who had mild COVID-19 (a few samples of this study predate the infection). Cell type and time point are not known.

The V and J genes are TRBV12-3 or TRBV12-4 and TRBJ1-5, with D unresolved. V was pared by 6 bases and J by 7 bases, with 13 bases between. This CDR3 region has 13 residues. The CDR3 sequence: CASSLSAVQPQHF. The DNA of the CDR3 is TGTGCCAGCAGCCTCTCGGCGGTACAGCCCCAGCATTTT.

The gene calls are TRBV7-3 and TRBJ1-1; unclear D gene. Trimming removed 2 bases from V and 2 bases from J, with 6 bases in between. Germline CDR1 reads SGHTA; CDR2 reads FQGTGA. The CDR3 extends over 13 amino acids. CDR3 residues: CASSLLSNTEAFF. DNA for the CDR3: TGTGCCAGCAGCTTACTATCAAACACTGAAGCTTTCTTT. Filled out from reference TRBV7-3 and TRBJ1-1, the complete variable domain reads GAGVSQTPSNKVTEKGKYVELRCDPISGHTALYWYRQSLGQGPEFLIYFQGTGAADDSGLPNDRFFAVRPEGSVSTLKIQRTERGDSAVYLCASSLLSNTEAFFGQGTRLTVV.

This clonotype showed up just a few times. This chain links TRBV19 with TRBJ1-1; D not certain. There are 16 residues in the CDR3. Germline V CDR1 and CDR2: LNHDA, SQIVND (reference sequence). V gave up 6 bases and J gave up 5 bases, with 22 bases separating them. CDR3: CASSQTWTGERTEAFF. The CDR3 bases are TGTGCCAGTAGCCAAACTTGGACGGGCGAGAGGACTGAAGCTTTCTTT. Based on the CDR3 plus reference TRBV19 and TRBJ1-1, the full variable domain is DGGITQSPKYLFRKEGQNVTLSCEQNLNHDAMYWYRQDPGQGLRLIYYSQIVNDFQKGDIAEGYSVSREKKESFPLTVTSAQKNPTAFYLCASSQTWTGERTEAFFGQGTRLTVV.

This chain connects TRBV20-1 to TRBJ1-5, with D uncertain. In germline, CDR1 is DFQATT, CDR2 SNEGSKA (reference sequence). This CDR3 comprises 16 residues. Trimming pared 0 bases from V and 0 bases from J, leaving 12 bases between. CDR3 sequence (DNA): TGCAGTGCTAGAGATGGAAGGGCGGTTAGCAATCAGCCCCAGCATTTT. It yields the protein CSARDGRAVSNQPQHF.